Below, 16 T cell receptor beta chains from the same sample are listed, as sequenced in a study of technical replicates of blood from several donors. The table came from immunoSEQ multiplex PCR; TCRdb's copy has only in-frame clones and leaves some out. The sample lists roughly 70,000 clones; 92% were seen once. Sequencing was performed on T cells isolated from PBMCs. The receptors derive from a human donor in good health.

The rearrangement links TRBV7-8 to TRBJ2-5, with 11 bases lining up with TRBD2. Germline V gives CDR1 SGHVS, CDR2 FQNEAQ. This CDR3 has 19 amino acids. The V and J ends lost 0 bases and 1 base, in that order; junction bases with no gene match: 10. The CDR3 here is CASSLAWELAGALQETQYF. The CDR3 coding sequence is TGTGCCAGCAGCTTAGCCTGGGAACTAGCGGGAGCACTCCAAGAGACCCAGTACTTC.

This chain uses TRBV13 with TRBJ2-4, with D possibly being TRBD2 (6 bases). The CDR3 spans 19 residues. CDR1 PRHDT and CDR2 FYEKMQ come from the germline V gene (reference sequence). The ends were cut back, 4 bases at V and 3 bases at J, with 25 bases in the middle. The CDR3 nucleotides are TGTGCCAGCAGCTGCCTGGGTGAGGGAGGCAGGGATGACAAAAACATTCAGTACTTC. Its protein is CASSCLGEGGRDDKNIQYF.

The rearrangement uses TRBV7-2 and TRBJ2-1, with 14 bases that match TRBD2. V trimming: 5 bases; J trimming: 10 bases; junction bases outside the gene matches: 7. The germline V gene encodes CDR1 SGHTA and CDR2 FQGNSA. This CDR3 has 15 amino acids. DNA for the CDR3: TGTGCCAGCAGCCCCGGGACTAGCGGGAGTGAAGAGCAGTTCTTC. Protein: CASSPGTSGSEEQFF.

V is TRBV6-1 and J is TRBJ2-7; D remains ambiguous. Germline V gene lookup returns CDR1 MNHNS and CDR2 SASEGT. CDR3 length: 13 residues. Deletions cut 7 bases from V and 3 bases from J, with 13 bases between. CDR3 region: CASNSNLFYEQYF. In DNA form, the CDR3 reads TGTGCCAGCAACAGTAATCTATTCTACGAGCAGTACTTC.

The V gene is TRBV7-9, the J gene TRBJ2-7; possible D gene TRBD1, 6 bases. The V gene lost 5 bases and the J gene lost 3 bases, with 14 bases spanning the gap. The CDR3 has 14 residues. Germline V gives CDR1 SEHNR, CDR2 FQNEAQ (reference sequence). The CDR3 here is CASSPGDMFYEQYF. DNA for the CDR3: TGTGCCAGCAGCCCCGGGGACATGTTCTACGAGCAGTACTTC.

The V call is TRBV18, the J call TRBJ1-5; unclear D gene. The CDR3 totals 15 residues. The V end lost 8 bases, the J end lost 3 bases, and 17 bases lay between the germline ends. Germline CDR1 reads KGHSH; CDR2 reads LQKENI. CDR3 sequence reads: CASPRPQAHNQPQHF. The CDR3 DNA reads as TGTGCCAGCCCTCGCCCCCAGGCGCACAATCAGCCCCAGCATTTT.

DNA of the CDR3: TGTGCCAGTACCAATGGACAGGGGGCGTTTCAGCCCCAGCATTTT. It encodes CASTNGQGAFQPQHF. The rearrangement uses TRBV19 and TRBJ1-5; TRBD1 matches at 11 bases. Germline trimming cut 7 bases from V and 6 bases from J; bases unmatched to any gene: 8. CDR3 length equals 15 residues. The V gene's germline CDR1 is LNHDA and CDR2 SQIVND (reference sequence).

This chain connects TRBV28 to TRBJ2-1, with D unresolved. The CDR3 runs to 11 residues. The V end lost 6 bases, the J end lost 3 bases, and 3 bases lay between the germline ends. Per the germline V gene, CDR1 is MDHEN and CDR2 is SYDVKM. The CDR3 DNA reads as TGTGCCAGCAGCCTCTACAATGAGCAGTTCTTC. Its translation: CASSLYNEQFF.

This chain connects TRBV9 to TRBJ1-2, with D perhaps matching TRBD1 (6 bases). Germline CDR1 and CDR2: SGDLS and YYNGEE. The germline V and J ends were trimmed by 3 bases and 2 bases, with 20 bases remaining between them. This CDR3 is 17 amino acids long. In DNA form, the CDR3 reads TGTGCCAGCAGCGAGGACACAGGGAAACCTTTCAACTATGGCTACACCTTC. Its protein product is CASSEDTGKPFNYGYTF.

The V and J genes are TRBV19 and TRBJ2-7; TRBD2 matches at 7 bases. V gave up 3 bases and J gave up 3 bases; unmatched junction bases: 5. The CDR3 has 14 residues. Germline assignment: CDR1 LNHDA and CDR2 SQIVND (reference sequence). CDR3 coding DNA: TGTGCCAGTAGTATCGCCGGGACTAACTACGAGCAGTACTTC. Protein product: CASSIAGTNYEQYF.

The chain uses TRBV13 and TRBJ2-7, with D possibly TRBD2 on 5 matching bases. Germline V gives CDR1 PRHDT, CDR2 FYEKMQ (reference sequence). Trimming took 5 bases from V and 7 from J, leaving 18 bases between them. This CDR3 is built from 14 residues. CDR3 coding DNA: TGTGCCAGCAGCCCGCGAGCGCGTTCGGGAGAGCAGTACTTC. Its protein product is CASSPRARSGEQYF.

The CDR3 protein is CASSIGGGWYGYTF. Here the CDR3 DNA reads TGTGCCAGTAGTATAGGGGGGGGTTGGTATGGCTACACCTTC. The chain uses TRBV19 and TRBJ1-2; D perhaps matches TRBD1 (5 bases). Germline V CDR1 and CDR2: LNHDA, SQIVND (reference sequence). The CDR3 has 14 amino acids. Trimming cost V 1 base and J 5 bases, with 11 bases left between them.

V gene TRBV5-8 combines with J gene TRBJ2-1; the match to TRBD2 covers 7 bases. This CDR3 has 16 residues. Trimming at V came to 0 bases and at J to 0 bases, leaving 3 bases not matched to a gene. CDR1 is SGHTS, CDR2 YDEGEE, per germline. CDR3: CASSLARGSSYNEQFF. Here the CDR3 DNA reads TGTGCCAGCAGCTTGGCGCGCGGGAGCTCCTACAATGAGCAGTTCTTC. Based on the CDR3 plus reference TRBV5-8 and TRBJ2-1, the full variable domain is EAGVTQSPTHLIKTRGQQATLRCSPISGHTSVYWYQQALGLGLQFLLWYDEGEERNRGNFPPRFSGRQFPNYSSELNVNALELEDSALYLCASSLARGSSYNEQFFGPGTRLTVL.

The V and J genes are TRBV27 and TRBJ1-5; D is possibly TRBD1 (5 bases). Trimming removed 3 bases from V and 6 bases from J, with 9 bases in between. The CDR3 consists of 13 residues. The germline V gene encodes CDR1 MNHEY and CDR2 SMNVEV (reference sequence). The DNA of the CDR3 is TGTGCCAGCAGTTTGGGGCGAGGTCAGCCCCAGCATTTT. Protein: CASSLGRGQPQHF.

In this sample, this clone turned up once. The sample contains more than one DNA sequence encoding this CDR3. The rearrangement joins TRBV9 to TRBJ2-5; D is perhaps TRBD2 (6 bases). Germline CDR1 is SGDLS and CDR2 is YYNGEE. This CDR3 spans 13 amino acids. Trimming shortened V by 0 bases and J by 4 bases, and 7 bases separated the two germline ends. Written as DNA, the CDR3 is TGTGCCAGCAGCGTAGCCGGGAGAGAGACCCAGTACTTC. Protein: CASSVAGRETQYF.

The chain has TRBV29-1 and TRBJ2-1, with 9 positions matching TRBD1. V was clipped by 8 bases and J by 3 bases; unmatched bases: 5. Germline V CDR1 and CDR2: SQVTM, ANQGSEA. The CDR3 spans 13 residues. CDR3 region: CSFGQGYYNEQFF. The CDR3, as DNA: TGCAGCTTCGGACAGGGGTACTACAATGAGCAGTTCTTC.